This T cell receptor beta chain derives from a study of blood T cell repertoires in COVID-19. The V gene's germline CDR1 is MNHEY and CDR2 SVGAGI. The CDR3 spans 13 residues. The junction had 3 bases not matched to a gene; V was cut back by 4 bases and J by 6 bases. Original processing methods: Researchers report that nucleated cell counts were estimated from reference gene primer amplification. TCRdb keeps only in-frame clones here, not all; method: immunoSEQ multiplex PCR. From that table come the V and J calls and clone size; the DNA was used to work out D and trimming. The repertoire holds roughly 290,000 clones, with approximately 83% as singletons. Cohort assignment relied on participant-reported clinical history.

This clonotype was obtained from a woman younger than 45 who had recovered from COVID-19. The chain recombines TRBV6-5 with TRBJ1-5; 7 nucleotides match TRBD1. Material for sequencing was PBMCs or T cells enriched from blood (not recorded which). CDR3 sequence reads: CASSSGGVQPQHF. The CDR3 DNA reads as TGTGCCAGCAGTTCAGGGGGAGTTCAGCCCCAGCATTTT.